Given below is one TCR beta chain in context. Its antigen remains unidentified. This CDR3 spans 17 amino acids. Trimming took off 3 bases at V and 7 bases at J, with 23 bases between the two ends. In germline, CDR1 is SGHRS, CDR2 YFSETQ. Sample treatment: roughly 10-day PBMC culture with coronavirus spike peptide pools or control peptides (ViraFEST assay). The positive PCR dates, which preceded the US Alpha, Beta and Delta variants, fell between March and December 2020. These data originate in a study of vaccination and CD4 T cells after COVID-19. Whole-study context: Convalescent donors were composed of six males and four females, of whom two were Hispanic. Study findings and constraints: With convalescent patients, a median approximately 90% of reactive clones emerged solely after vaccination.

Cultured CD4+ T cells had their DNA profiled by the Oncomine TCR Beta short-read assay. Cultures of CD4+ T cells served as the source for extracting genomic DNA. TCRdb reanalysed the PCR reads using MiXCR and keeps one entry per CDR3 protein. In the table there are about 20,000 distinct CDR3 sequences, less than 65% of which are singletons. Sequences were obtained from CD4+ T cells from blood, cultured in vitro. The clonotype originates from a human donor who had recovered from COVID-19. The chain employs TRBV5-1 and TRBJ2-4, with D possibly TRBD1 on 6 matching bases. CDR3 in DNA: TGCGCCAGCAGCTCAGTGACAGGTGGGGCAGGGGAGAACATTCAGTACTTC. Translation: CASSSVTGGAGENIQYF. The complete variable domain, with remaining parts taken from reference TRBV5-1 and TRBJ2-4, reads KAGVTQTPRYLIKTRGQQVTLSCSPISGHRSVSWYQQTPGQGLQFLFEYFSETQRNKGNFPGRFSGRQFSNSRSEMNVSTLELGDSALYLCASSSVTGGAGENIQYFGAGTRLSVL.